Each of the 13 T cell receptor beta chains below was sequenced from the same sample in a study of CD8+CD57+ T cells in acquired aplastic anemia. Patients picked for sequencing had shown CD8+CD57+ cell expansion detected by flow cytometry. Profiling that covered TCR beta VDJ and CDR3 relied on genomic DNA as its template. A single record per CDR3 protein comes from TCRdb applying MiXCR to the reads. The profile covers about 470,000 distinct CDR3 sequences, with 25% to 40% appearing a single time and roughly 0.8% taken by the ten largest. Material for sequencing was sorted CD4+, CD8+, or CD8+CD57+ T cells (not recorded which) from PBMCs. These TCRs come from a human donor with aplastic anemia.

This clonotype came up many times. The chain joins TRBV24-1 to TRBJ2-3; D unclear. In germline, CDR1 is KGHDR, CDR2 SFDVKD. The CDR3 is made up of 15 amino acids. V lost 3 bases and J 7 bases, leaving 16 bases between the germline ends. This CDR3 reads CATSDRQVPTYTQYF. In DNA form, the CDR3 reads TGTGCCACCAGTGATCGGCAAGTCCCAACCTATACGCAGTATTTT.

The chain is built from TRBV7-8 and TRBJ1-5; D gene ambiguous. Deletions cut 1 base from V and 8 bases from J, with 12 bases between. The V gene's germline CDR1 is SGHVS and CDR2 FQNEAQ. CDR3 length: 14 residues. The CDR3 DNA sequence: TGTGCCAGCAGCTTAGGGGCCCAGAGGGAGCCCCAGCATTTT. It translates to CASSLGAQREPQHF. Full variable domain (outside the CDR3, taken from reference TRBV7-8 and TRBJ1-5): GAGVSQSPRYKVAKRGQDVALRCDPISGHVSLFWYQQALGQGPEFLTYFQNEAQLDKSGLPSDRFFAERPEGSVSTLKIQRTQQEDSAVYLCASSLGAQREPQHFGDGTRLSIL.

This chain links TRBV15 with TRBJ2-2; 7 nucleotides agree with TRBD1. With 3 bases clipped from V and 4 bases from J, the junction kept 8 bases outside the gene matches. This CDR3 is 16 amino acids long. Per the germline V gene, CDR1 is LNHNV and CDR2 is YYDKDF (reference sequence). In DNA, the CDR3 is TGTGCCACCAGCAGTCCGGGACAGCTGAGCACCGGGGAGCTGTTTTTT. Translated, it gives CATSSPGQLSTGELFF.

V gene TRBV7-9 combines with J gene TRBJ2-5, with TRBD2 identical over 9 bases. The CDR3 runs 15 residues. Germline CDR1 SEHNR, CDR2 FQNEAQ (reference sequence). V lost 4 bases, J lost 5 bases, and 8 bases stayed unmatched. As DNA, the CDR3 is TGTGCCAGCAGCTCGGGACTAGCATCACCGGAGACCCAGTACTTC. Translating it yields CASSSGLASPETQYF.

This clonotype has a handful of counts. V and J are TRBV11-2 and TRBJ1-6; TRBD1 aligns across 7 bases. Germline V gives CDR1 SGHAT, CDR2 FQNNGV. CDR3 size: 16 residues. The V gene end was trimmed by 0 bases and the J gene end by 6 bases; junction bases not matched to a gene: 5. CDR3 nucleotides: TGTGCCAGCAGCTTAGATTTTGACAGGGTTAATTCACCCCTCCACTTT. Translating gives CASSLDFDRVNSPLHF.

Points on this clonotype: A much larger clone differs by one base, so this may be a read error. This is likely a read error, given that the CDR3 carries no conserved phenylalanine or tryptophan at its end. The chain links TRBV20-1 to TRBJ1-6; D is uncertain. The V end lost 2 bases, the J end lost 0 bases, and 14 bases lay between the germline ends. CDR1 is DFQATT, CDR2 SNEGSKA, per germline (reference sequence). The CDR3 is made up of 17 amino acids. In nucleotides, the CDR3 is TGCAGTGCTAGATCCCCTGGAGGAAGCTCCTATAATTCACCCCTCCACCTT. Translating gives CSARSPGGSSYNSPLHL.

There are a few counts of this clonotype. The CDR3 nucleotides are TGTGCCAGCAGTGACGAAGGTAGTGGCAATGGCTACACCTTC. Its translation: CASSDEGSGNGYTF. This rearrangement joins TRBV2 to TRBJ1-2; D unresolved. Germline values: CDR1 SNHLY, CDR2 FYNNEI. This CDR3 contains 14 residues. V was clipped by 3 bases and J by 6 bases, with 14 bases between them.

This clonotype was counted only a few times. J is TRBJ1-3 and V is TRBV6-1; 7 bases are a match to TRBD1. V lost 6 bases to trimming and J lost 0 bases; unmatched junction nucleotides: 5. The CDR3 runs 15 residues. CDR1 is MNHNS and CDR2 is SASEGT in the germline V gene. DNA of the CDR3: TGTGCCAGCAGGACACAGGGGTCCTCTGGAAACACCATATATTTT. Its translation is CASRTQGSSGNTIYF.

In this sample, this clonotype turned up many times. CDR3 sequence reads: CSATGTDLDTQYF. In nucleotides, the CDR3 is TGCAGCGCGACGGGGACGGACCTAGATACGCAGTATTTT. The J gene is TRBJ2-3, the V gene TRBV20-1; D is possibly TRBD1 or TRBD2 (5 bases each). There are 13 residues in the CDR3. Germline V gene lookup returns CDR1 DFQATT and CDR2 SNEGSKA (reference sequence).

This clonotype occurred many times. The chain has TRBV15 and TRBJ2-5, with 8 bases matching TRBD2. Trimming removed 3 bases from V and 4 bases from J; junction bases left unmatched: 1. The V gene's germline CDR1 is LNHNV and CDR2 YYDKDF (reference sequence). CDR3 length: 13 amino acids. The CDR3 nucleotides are TGTGCCACCAGCAGGGGACTAGTAGAGACCCAGTACTTC. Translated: CATSRGLVETQYF.

The CDR3 DNA follows: TGTGCCAGCAGTGAAGCCGGGGGGGGCCAAGAGACCCAGTACTTC. Residues: CASSEAGGGQETQYF. The gene calls are TRBV2 and TRBJ2-5; 8 positions agree with TRBD2. The V and J ends lost 0 bases and 1 base, in that order; junction bases with no gene match: 1. Germline assignment: CDR1 SNHLY and CDR2 FYNNEI. The CDR3 consists of 15 residues. Combining the CDR3 with reference TRBV2 and TRBJ2-5 gives the whole variable domain EPEVTQTPSHQVTQMGQEVILRCVPISNHLYFYWYRQILGQKVEFLVSFYNNEISEKSEIFDDQFSVERPDGSNFTLKIRSTKLEDSAMYFCASSEAGGGQETQYFGPGTRLLVL.

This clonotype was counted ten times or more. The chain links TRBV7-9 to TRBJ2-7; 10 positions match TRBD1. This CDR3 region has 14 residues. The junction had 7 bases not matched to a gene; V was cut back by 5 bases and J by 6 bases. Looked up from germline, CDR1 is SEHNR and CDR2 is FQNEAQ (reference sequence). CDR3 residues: CASSPGTGAGEQYF. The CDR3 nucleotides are TGTGCCAGCAGCCCCGGGACAGGGGCGGGCGAGCAGTACTTC.

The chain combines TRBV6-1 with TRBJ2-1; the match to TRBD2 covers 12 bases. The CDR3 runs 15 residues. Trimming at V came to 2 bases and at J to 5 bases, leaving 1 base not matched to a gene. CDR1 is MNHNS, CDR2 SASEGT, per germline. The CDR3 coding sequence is TGTGCCAGCAGTGAAAGACTAGCGGGAGACAATGAGCAGTTCTTC. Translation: CASSERLAGDNEQFF.